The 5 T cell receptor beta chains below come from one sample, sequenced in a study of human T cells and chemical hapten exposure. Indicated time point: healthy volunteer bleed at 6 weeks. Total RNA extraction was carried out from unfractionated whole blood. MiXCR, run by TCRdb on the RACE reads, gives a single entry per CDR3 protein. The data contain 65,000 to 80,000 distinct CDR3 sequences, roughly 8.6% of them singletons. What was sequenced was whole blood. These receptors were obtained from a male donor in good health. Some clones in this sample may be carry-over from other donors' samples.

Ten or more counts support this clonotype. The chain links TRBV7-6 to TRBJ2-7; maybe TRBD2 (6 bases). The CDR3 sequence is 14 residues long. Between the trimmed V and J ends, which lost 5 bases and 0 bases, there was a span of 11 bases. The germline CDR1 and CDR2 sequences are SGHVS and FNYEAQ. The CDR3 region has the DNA TGTGCCAGCAGCACTCAGGAGGGCTCCTACGAGCAGTACTTC. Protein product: CASSTQEGSYEQYF.

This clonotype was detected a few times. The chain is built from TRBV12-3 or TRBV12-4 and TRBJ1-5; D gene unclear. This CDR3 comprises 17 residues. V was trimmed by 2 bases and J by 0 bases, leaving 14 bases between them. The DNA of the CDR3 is TGTGCCAGCAGTTTATCCCCGCCCAGGCTTAGCAATCAGCCCCAGCATTTT. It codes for CASSLSPPRLSNQPQHF.

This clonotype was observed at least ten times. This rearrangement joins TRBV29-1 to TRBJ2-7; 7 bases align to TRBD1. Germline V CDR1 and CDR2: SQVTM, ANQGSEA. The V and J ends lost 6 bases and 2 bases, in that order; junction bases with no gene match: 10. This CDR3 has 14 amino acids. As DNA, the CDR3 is TGCAGCGTAACCCTCCACAGGGGCGCCTACGAGCAGTACTTC. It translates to CSVTLHRGAYEQYF.

The CDR3 DNA reads as TGCAGTGCCAGAAGAGGACTAGCGGGGCAACTCTCCTACGAGCAGTACTTC. Translating it yields CSARRGLAGQLSYEQYF. This sequence joins TRBV20-1 and TRBJ2-7, with 12 bases lining up with TRBD2. From germline, CDR1 is DFQATT and CDR2 SNEGSKA (reference sequence). The trim removed 6 bases at V and 0 bases at J, leaving 12 bases unmatched. The CDR3 has 17 amino acids.

The CDR3 here is CASSLGYSGSWGYEQYF. In DNA form, the CDR3 reads TGTGCCAGCAGTTTAGGATATAGCGGGAGTTGGGGATACGAGCAGTACTTC. The J gene is TRBJ2-7, the V gene TRBV12-3 or TRBV12-4; 9 nucleotides line up with TRBD2. V trimming: 1 base; J trimming: 4 bases; junction bases outside the gene matches: 11. The CDR3 is 17 residues long.